This T cell receptor beta chain was sequenced for a study of blood T cells in healthy people across ages. Study-wide background: Roughly one uniquely barcoded beta molecule per two T cells was captured.

Using a J-beta primer mix together with a sample-barcoded 5' primer, a second PCR was run for about 6 to 11 cycles. TCRdb used MiXCR to reprocess the 5' RACE reads, holding one entry per CDR3 protein. The sample contains 750,000 to 950,000 distinct CDR3 sequences, approximately 24% of which appear only once. This clonotype has only a few counts. Total RNA, at least 6 micrograms per sample, was extracted from PBMCs. The germline CDR1 and CDR2 sequences are SGHKS and YYEKEE (reference sequence). This CDR3 region has 14 residues. V lost 2 bases and J 9 bases, leaving 15 bases between the germline ends. These data also featured in a second study, about T cells of mothers and their children. That source adds: In this cohort, donors were three healthy Caucasian mothers plus their six children. Mothers gave over 9 million TCR beta CDR3 reads each, and children 3 million to 3.5 million each.

The sequence came from a boy between 10 and 17 years old in good health. The gene calls are TRBV5-5 and TRBJ1-5, with TRBD1 as a possible D gene (6 bases). The sequencing sample was made of blood. The CDR3 DNA reads as TGTGCCAGCAGCTTACAGGGCCCGGGGGGGCCCCAGCATTTT. Residues: CASSLQGPGGPQHF.